A selection of T cell receptor beta chains follows, all from one sample in a study of cytotoxic CD8 clonotypes in ibrutinib-treated CLL. Only in-frame clones appear in the TCRdb table, and some are missing; sequencing was by immunoSEQ multiplex PCR. The sample shows a few hundred thousand clones, over 60% of them seen only once. The sequencing here drew on PBMCs, taken after 36 months of ibrutinib treatment. The source is a human donor with chronic lymphocytic leukemia. The CDR3 runs from the conserved cysteine through the conserved F or W. Each record gives: D gene, V gene, J gene, clone size, CDR3 DNA, CDR3 protein. The D gene is left open where the match is weak. Not all rows give a size; the values are once, few, many and, for expanded clones, a class.

TRBD2,TRBV25-1,TRBJ2-3,-,TGTGCCAGCAGTGCTTCGGCGGCGGGGGGGCTCGCAGATACGCAGTATTTT,CASSASAAGGLADTQYF
TRBD1,TRBV7-9,TRBJ2-6,few,TGTGCCAGCAGCTCCCGGGACAGGGGTAAATCGTGGGCCAACGTCCTGACTTTC,CASSSRDRGKSWANVLTF
TRBD1,TRBV2,TRBJ2-7,once,TGTGCCACCGGGACAGGGGTGGGGACCTACGAGCAGTACTTC,CATGTGVGTYEQYF
TRBD1,TRBV7-9,TRBJ1-3,few,TGTGCCAGCAGCTTCGGGACAGCTGGAAACACCATATATTTT,CASSFGTAGNTIYF
TRBD1,TRBV4-1,TRBJ2-7,-,TGCGCCAGCAGCCAAGACCCAACAGGGGTCCTCACCTACGAGCAGTACTTC,CASSQDPTGVLTYEQYF
-,TRBV28,TRBJ2-3,-,TGTGCCAGCAGCCTTACCCTTTCGACTAGGGGTGACGCAGATACGCAGTATTTT,CASSLTLSTRGDADTQYF
TRBD1,TRBV9,TRBJ2-7,-,TGTGCCAGCAGTCCAGGGGGTGGGGCCTCCTACGAGCAGTACTTC,CASSPGGGASYEQYF
TRBD1,TRBV6-5,TRBJ2-2,-,TGTGCCAGCAGTTACTCCCGACAGGGGGCCGGGGAGCTGTTTTTT,CASSYSRQGAGELFF
TRBD1,TRBV7-6,TRBJ2-3,-,TGTGCCTCACAAGAGGACAGGGGCACAGATACGCAGTATTTT,CASQEDRGTDTQYF
-,TRBV28,TRBJ2-3,-,TGTGCCAGCAGTTTATTCAGAAAAGATACGCAGTATTTT,CASSLFRKDTQYF
-,TRBV29-1,TRBJ2-2,-,TGCAGCGTTTTCGACACCGGGGAGCTGTTTTTT,CSVFDTGELFF
-,TRBV7-2,TRBJ2-1,-,TGTGCCAGCAGCCCCAAGGACTATTCCAATGAGCAGTTCTTC,CASSPKDYSNEQFF
-,TRBV9,TRBJ1-1,-,TGTGCCAGCAGCGTAGCTACGAGGGATCGAGCTTTCTTT,CASSVATRDRAFF
-,TRBV5-1,TRBJ1-2,-,TGCGCCAGCAGCTTGGCCGGGTCCGGGGGCTATGGCTACACCTTC,CASSLAGSGGYGYTF
TRBD1,TRBV2,TRBJ2-6,once,TGTGCCAGCACTCCTGACAGGGGAAAGAGCTCTGGGGCCAACGTCCTGACTTTC,CASTPDRGKSSGANVLTF
-,TRBV6-1,TRBJ1-5,-,TGTGCCAGCATGGGGGGGCAGGGATTGGGACAGCCCCAGCATTTT,CASMGGQGLGQPQHF
-,TRBV5-6,TRBJ2-5,once,TGTGCCAGCAGCTTACTAGGGACGTCACTACAAGAGACCCAGTACTTC,CASSLLGTSLQETQYF
TRBD1,TRBV27,TRBJ1-1,-,TGTGCCAGCAGTCCTGGACAGGCGAACACTGAAGCTTTCTTT,CASSPGQANTEAFF
-,TRBV25-1,TRBJ2-2,-,TGTGCCAGCAGTGACCTCACTAGTTCCGGGGAGCTGTTTTTT,CASSDLTSSGELFF
TRBD1,TRBV7-2,TRBJ2-3,-,TGTGCCAGCAGCACGAGGACAGGGGGCGTGGGAGATACGCAGTATTTT,CASSTRTGGVGDTQYF
-,TRBV9,TRBJ2-3,-,TGTGCCAGCAGCGTATCTGGCACCAGGGTGGTGGATACGCAGTATTTT,CASSVSGTRVVDTQYF
-,TRBV4-1,TRBJ1-4,once,TGCGCCAGCAGCCTGAACGGGTGGGGGAATGAAAAACTGTTTTTT,CASSLNGWGNEKLFF
TRBD1,TRBV27,TRBJ1-2,few,TGTGCCAGCAGTCCCGTCCGACAGGGATGGCTTGATGGCTACACCTTC,CASSPVRQGWLDGYTF